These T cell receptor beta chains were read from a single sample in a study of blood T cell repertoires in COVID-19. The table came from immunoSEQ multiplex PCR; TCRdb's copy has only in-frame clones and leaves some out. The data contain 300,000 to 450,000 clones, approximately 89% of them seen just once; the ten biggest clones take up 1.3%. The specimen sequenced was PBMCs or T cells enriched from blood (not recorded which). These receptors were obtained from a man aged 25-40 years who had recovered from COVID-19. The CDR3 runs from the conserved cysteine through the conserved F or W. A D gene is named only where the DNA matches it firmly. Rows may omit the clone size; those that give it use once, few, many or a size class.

CDR3nt: TGCGCCAGCAGCCAAGAAGCAGGGGGTGAAGCTTTCTTT; CDR3aa: CASSQEAGGEAFF; j_gene: TRBJ1-1; d_gene: TRBD1; v_gene: TRBV4-1; abundance: -
CDR3nt: TGTGCCAGCAGTATGACAGGGGAACACGGCTACACCTTC; CDR3aa: CASSMTGEHGYTF; j_gene: TRBJ1-2; d_gene: TRBD1; v_gene: TRBV6-5; abundance: -
CDR3nt: TGTGCCAGCGGAGAGGGGGTGAGGGAGCAGTACTTC; CDR3aa: CASGEGVREQYF; j_gene: TRBJ2-7; d_gene: -; v_gene: TRBV12-3/TRBV12-4; abundance: -
CDR3nt: TGTGCCAGCAGCAGAGGAGCTAGCGGGGGTTATGAGCAGTTCTTC; CDR3aa: CASSRGASGGYEQFF; j_gene: TRBJ2-1; d_gene: TRBD2; v_gene: TRBV5-6; abundance: -
CDR3nt: TGTGCCAGCAGGGTTCTTTCAGGGAGCAATCAGCCCCAGCATTTT; CDR3aa: CASRVLSGSNQPQHF; j_gene: TRBJ1-5; d_gene: -; v_gene: TRBV5-8; abundance: -
CDR3nt: TGTGCCAGCTCTCCAGTTACCGGGAGCTCTGGAAACACCATATATTTT; CDR3aa: CASSPVTGSSGNTIYF; j_gene: TRBJ1-3; d_gene: -; v_gene: TRBV18; abundance: -
CDR3nt: TGTGCCAGCTCACCAGGGATCGGCGGGGGGGCCTGGGATACGCAGTATTTT; CDR3aa: CASSPGIGGGAWDTQYF; j_gene: TRBJ2-3; d_gene: TRBD2; v_gene: TRBV18; abundance: -
CDR3nt: TGTGCCAGCACCCGGGACAGCCTAGCCGAAGCTTTCTTT; CDR3aa: CASTRDSLAEAFF; j_gene: TRBJ1-1; d_gene: TRBD1; v_gene: TRBV6-5; abundance: once
CDR3nt: TGTGCCAGCAGCCCTAACCCTTTTGACACAGATACGCAGTATTTT; CDR3aa: CASSPNPFDTDTQYF; j_gene: TRBJ2-3; d_gene: -; v_gene: TRBV7-9; abundance: -
CDR3nt: TGTGCCAGCAGTTTATGGACTAGCGGTTACAATGAGCAGTTCTTC; CDR3aa: CASSLWTSGYNEQFF; j_gene: TRBJ2-1; d_gene: TRBD2; v_gene: TRBV27; abundance: -
CDR3nt: TGCAGTGCGGGGCAGGGGCTGTCCTACAATGAGCAGTTCTTC; CDR3aa: CSAGQGLSYNEQFF; j_gene: TRBJ2-1; d_gene: -; v_gene: TRBV29-1; abundance: -
CDR3nt: TGTGCCAGCAGCGAACCGGGACAGCCTTTGGGGAAGCAGTTCTTC; CDR3aa: CASSEPGQPLGKQFF; j_gene: TRBJ2-1; d_gene: TRBD1; v_gene: TRBV9; abundance: -
CDR3nt: TGTGCCAGCAGCTTAGAAACAGGTGGTGGGCCCCAGCATTTT; CDR3aa: CASSLETGGGPQHF; j_gene: TRBJ1-5; d_gene: -; v_gene: TRBV7-6; abundance: -
CDR3nt: TGCAGCGTTTGCATCCTAGACAGGGGCCTGGGTAATACGCAGTATTTT; CDR3aa: CSVCILDRGLGNTQYF; j_gene: TRBJ2-3; d_gene: TRBD1; v_gene: TRBV29-1; abundance: -
CDR3nt: TGTGCCAGCAGCCAGATCCTACTATCCTCTAACTATGGCTACACCTTC; CDR3aa: CASSQILLSSNYGYTF; j_gene: TRBJ1-2; d_gene: -; v_gene: TRBV3-1/TRBV3-2; abundance: -
CDR3nt: TGTGCCTGGAGTCCCGGACTCGGGGGTTTGAACACTGAAGCTTTCTTT; CDR3aa: CAWSPGLGGLNTEAFF; j_gene: TRBJ1-1; d_gene: -; v_gene: TRBV30; abundance: few
CDR3nt: TGTGCCAGCAGCGATGGATCATCCAGGGGCTACACCTTC; CDR3aa: CASSDGSSRGYTF; j_gene: TRBJ1-2; d_gene: -; v_gene: TRBV7-2; abundance: -
CDR3nt: TGTGCCAGCAGCCCCGGGTTCGGGGTATCGTCCTACGAGCAGTACTTC; CDR3aa: CASSPGFGVSSYEQYF; j_gene: TRBJ2-7; d_gene: -; v_gene: TRBV3-1/TRBV3-2; abundance: once
CDR3nt: TGCGCCAGCAGCCAGGCGGACAGCAAAGCTAACTATGGCTACACCTTC; CDR3aa: CASSQADSKANYGYTF; j_gene: TRBJ1-2; d_gene: -; v_gene: TRBV4-1; abundance: -
CDR3nt: TGTGCCAGCAGCTCCTTTACCGGCAATGAGCAGTTCTTC; CDR3aa: CASSSFTGNEQFF; j_gene: TRBJ2-1; d_gene: -; v_gene: TRBV5-4; abundance: -
CDR3nt: TGTGCCAGCAGCTTGGCGGTTAACTACGAGCAGTACTTC; CDR3aa: CASSLAVNYEQYF; j_gene: TRBJ2-7; d_gene: -; v_gene: TRBV5-6; abundance: -
CDR3nt: TGTGCCAGCAGTCAGGGGCCAATGGCTGGCTACACCTTC; CDR3aa: CASSQGPMAGYTF; j_gene: TRBJ1-2; d_gene: -; v_gene: TRBV2; abundance: once
CDR3nt: TGCGCCAGCAGCCAAGAGTTCGGGGGTGGCTATGGCTACACCTTC; CDR3aa: CASSQEFGGGYGYTF; j_gene: TRBJ1-2; d_gene: -; v_gene: TRBV4-1; abundance: few
CDR3nt: TGTGCCAGCACCCTAAGGGGACAGGAAGGTAAAAGCAATCAGCCCCAGCATTTT; CDR3aa: CASTLRGQEGKSNQPQHF; j_gene: TRBJ1-5; d_gene: TRBD1; v_gene: TRBV6-4; abundance: -
CDR3nt: TGTGCCAGCAGCTCCCAACAGGGCCGTGAGCCCCAGCATTTT; CDR3aa: CASSSQQGREPQHF; j_gene: TRBJ1-5; d_gene: -; v_gene: TRBV11-2; abundance: -
CDR3nt: TGCGCCAGCAGCTTTGTATGGTCAGTTGATTCCAATGAGCAGTTCTTC; CDR3aa: CASSFVWSVDSNEQFF; j_gene: TRBJ2-1; d_gene: -; v_gene: TRBV4-1; abundance: -
CDR3nt: TGTGCCAGCAGTGAAGCTCCGCTCCCGGGACAGCCCCAGCATTTT; CDR3aa: CASSEAPLPGQPQHF; j_gene: TRBJ1-5; d_gene: -; v_gene: TRBV2; abundance: -
CDR3nt: TGTGCCAGCAGCTTGGGACAGGGGACCGGGGAGCTGTTTTTT; CDR3aa: CASSLGQGTGELFF; j_gene: TRBJ2-2; d_gene: TRBD1; v_gene: TRBV7-9; abundance: few
CDR3nt: TGTGCCAGCAACCGAGGGGGTATCTATAATTCACCCCTCCACTTT; CDR3aa: CASNRGGIYNSPLHF; j_gene: TRBJ1-6; d_gene: -; v_gene: TRBV5-6; abundance: -
CDR3nt: TGTGCCAGCAGACTACTCGGGAGTAGGGGTGGCTACACCTTC; CDR3aa: CASRLLGSRGGYTF; j_gene: TRBJ1-2; d_gene: -; v_gene: TRBV6-5; abundance: -
CDR3nt: TGTGCCAGCAGCGCGACAGGAAACTATGGCTACACCTTC; CDR3aa: CASSATGNYGYTF; j_gene: TRBJ1-2; d_gene: -; v_gene: TRBV2; abundance: -
CDR3nt: TGCGCCAGCAGCGGGGGACAGGGCTACGAGCAGTACTTC; CDR3aa: CASSGGQGYEQYF; j_gene: TRBJ2-7; d_gene: TRBD1; v_gene: TRBV5-1; abundance: -
CDR3nt: TGTGCCAGCAGCTCAAGTGGCTCCCCGTACTTC; CDR3aa: CASSSSGSPYF; j_gene: TRBJ2-4; d_gene: -; v_gene: TRBV11-2; abundance: -
CDR3nt: TGTGCCTGGAGTGTACAATCGCCGATCGGGGGTTTTAAGTATGGCTACACCTTC; CDR3aa: CAWSVQSPIGGFKYGYTF; j_gene: TRBJ1-2; d_gene: -; v_gene: TRBV30; abundance: -
CDR3nt: TGCGCCAGCAGCTTGCGAGAGACCCAGTACTTC; CDR3aa: CASSLRETQYF; j_gene: TRBJ2-5; d_gene: -; v_gene: TRBV5-1; abundance: -
CDR3nt: TGTGCCAGCAGCTACCGGGACAGGCACTATGGCTACACCTTC; CDR3aa: CASSYRDRHYGYTF; j_gene: TRBJ1-2; d_gene: TRBD1; v_gene: TRBV5-6; abundance: -
CDR3nt: TGTGCCAGCAGAGGACAGGGGGCGACTGAAGCTTTCTTT; CDR3aa: CASRGQGATEAFF; j_gene: TRBJ1-1; d_gene: TRBD1; v_gene: TRBV12-3/TRBV12-4; abundance: -
CDR3nt: TGTGCCAGCAGCTTCCCAGGGGGCACTGGAAACACCATATATTTT; CDR3aa: CASSFPGGTGNTIYF; j_gene: TRBJ1-3; d_gene: TRBD1; v_gene: TRBV13; abundance: -
CDR3nt: TGCAGTGCTAGTTGGAGGGTCGGCTCACACTACGAGCAGTACTTC; CDR3aa: CSASWRVGSHYEQYF; j_gene: TRBJ2-7; d_gene: -; v_gene: TRBV20-1; abundance: -
CDR3nt: TGTGCCAGCAGTGCCGGACAGGGCAGTCAGCCCCAGCATTTT; CDR3aa: CASSAGQGSQPQHF; j_gene: TRBJ1-5; d_gene: TRBD1; v_gene: TRBV27; abundance: -
CDR3nt: TGTGCCAGCAGCTCCCCCGACAGGGGGTTCGCCTATGGCTACACCTTC; CDR3aa: CASSSPDRGFAYGYTF; j_gene: TRBJ1-2; d_gene: TRBD1; v_gene: TRBV5-4; abundance: once
CDR3nt: TGCGCCAGCAGCCAAGAATACGGCTCCTACGAGCAGTACTTC; CDR3aa: CASSQEYGSYEQYF; j_gene: TRBJ2-7; d_gene: -; v_gene: TRBV4-1; abundance: few
CDR3nt: TGTGCCAGCAGCCAAGTCCGAGCGGGGGCCGGAGGTACGCAGTATTTT; CDR3aa: CASSQVRAGAGGTQYF; j_gene: TRBJ2-3; d_gene: TRBD2; v_gene: TRBV3-1/TRBV3-2; abundance: -
CDR3nt: TGCGCCAGCAGCCCCCTAGGGACAGGGTCCGATGGCTACACCTTC; CDR3aa: CASSPLGTGSDGYTF; j_gene: TRBJ1-2; d_gene: TRBD1; v_gene: TRBV4-1; abundance: -
CDR3nt: TGCGCCAGCAGCTTGCGACAAGAGAACACCGGGGAGCTGTTTTTT; CDR3aa: CASSLRQENTGELFF; j_gene: TRBJ2-2; d_gene: -; v_gene: TRBV5-1; abundance: -
CDR3nt: TGTGCCAGCAGCTTCGGGGGGCTCGCTGCCGGGGAGCTGTTTTTT; CDR3aa: CASSFGGLAAGELFF; j_gene: TRBJ2-2; d_gene: -; v_gene: TRBV5-6; abundance: -
CDR3nt: TGTGCCAGCAGCCAAGATCGCCTAGTTTCGGCCTACGAGCAGTACTTC; CDR3aa: CASSQDRLVSAYEQYF; j_gene: TRBJ2-7; d_gene: -; v_gene: TRBV3-1/TRBV3-2; abundance: -
CDR3nt: TGTGCCAGCAGTGGCGCAGGGGGCCATGAGCAGTTCTTC; CDR3aa: CASSGAGGHEQFF; j_gene: TRBJ2-1; d_gene: TRBD1; v_gene: TRBV12-3/TRBV12-4; abundance: -
CDR3nt: TGCGCCAGCAGCCGGACTAGCTCCGGGGAGCTGTTTTTT; CDR3aa: CASSRTSSGELFF; j_gene: TRBJ2-2; d_gene: TRBD2; v_gene: TRBV5-1; abundance: -
CDR3nt: TGTGCCAGCAGCTTAGCTTCGGGATCCGCCCTGCCTTTCTTT; CDR3aa: CASSLASGSALPFF; j_gene: TRBJ1-1; d_gene: -; v_gene: TRBV7-9; abundance: -
CDR3nt: TGTGCCAGTAGTATCTGGGAGGGGAAGGGGCACAATGAGCAGTTCTTC; CDR3aa: CASSIWEGKGHNEQFF; j_gene: TRBJ2-1; d_gene: TRBD2; v_gene: TRBV19; abundance: -
CDR3nt: TGTGCCAGTAGTATGATGGTTAGAGGGAGTGTGGACGAGCAGTACTTC; CDR3aa: CASSMMVRGSVDEQYF; j_gene: TRBJ2-7; d_gene: -; v_gene: TRBV19; abundance: once
CDR3nt: TGTGCCAGCAGCTCGCCGAGCGGGGACGTCTCTGGGGCCAACGTCCTGACTTTC; CDR3aa: CASSSPSGDVSGANVLTF; j_gene: TRBJ2-6; d_gene: TRBD2; v_gene: TRBV2; abundance: -
CDR3nt: TGTGCCTGGAGTGTCAGGGGGGACAACACTGAAGCTTTCTTT; CDR3aa: CAWSVRGDNTEAFF; j_gene: TRBJ1-1; d_gene: TRBD1; v_gene: TRBV30; abundance: -
CDR3nt: TGTGCCAGCAGTCAAAGGGACAGTATCTATAATTCACCCCTCCACTTT; CDR3aa: CASSQRDSIYNSPLHF; j_gene: TRBJ1-6; d_gene: TRBD1; v_gene: TRBV27; abundance: once
CDR3nt: TGTGCCAGCAGGGGAGGGACACTACCAACTAATGAAAAACTGTTTTTT; CDR3aa: CASRGGTLPTNEKLFF; j_gene: TRBJ1-4; d_gene: -; v_gene: TRBV25-1; abundance: -
CDR3nt: TGTGCCACCAGTGATGAGACAGATACGCAGTATTTT; CDR3aa: CATSDETDTQYF; j_gene: TRBJ2-3; d_gene: -; v_gene: TRBV24-1; abundance: -
CDR3nt: TGTGCCAGCAGCCAACCCGGACTAGAAAACAATGAGCAGTTCTTC; CDR3aa: CASSQPGLENNEQFF; j_gene: TRBJ2-1; d_gene: TRBD2; v_gene: TRBV3-1/TRBV3-2; abundance: -